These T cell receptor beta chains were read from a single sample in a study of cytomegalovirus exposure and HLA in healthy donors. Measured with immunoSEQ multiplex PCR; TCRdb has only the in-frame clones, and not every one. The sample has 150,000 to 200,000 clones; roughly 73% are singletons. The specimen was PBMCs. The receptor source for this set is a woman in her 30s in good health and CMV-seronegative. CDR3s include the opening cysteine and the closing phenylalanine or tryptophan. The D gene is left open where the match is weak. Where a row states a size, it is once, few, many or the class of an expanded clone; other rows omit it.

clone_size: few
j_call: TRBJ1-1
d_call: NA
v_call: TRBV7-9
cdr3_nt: TGTGCCAGCAGTTCCCCCTTAGGGGGGAACACTGAAGCTTTCTTT
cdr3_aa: CASSSPLGGNTEAFF

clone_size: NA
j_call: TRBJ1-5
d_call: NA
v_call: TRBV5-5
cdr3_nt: TGTGCCAGCAGCTTTGGAGGTGATCAGCCCCAGCATTTT
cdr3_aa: CASSFGGDQPQHF

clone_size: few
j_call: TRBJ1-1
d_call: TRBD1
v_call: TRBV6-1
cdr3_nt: TGTGCCAGCAGTGAGGGGACAGGGGTTAACACTGAAGCTTTCTTT
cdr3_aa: CASSEGTGVNTEAFF

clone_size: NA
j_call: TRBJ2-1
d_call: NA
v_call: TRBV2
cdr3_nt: TGTGCCAGCAGTGATTTGGGGGGATGGGAGCAGTTCTTC
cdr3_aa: CASSDLGGWEQFF

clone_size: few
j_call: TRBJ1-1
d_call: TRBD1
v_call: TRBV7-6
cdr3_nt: TGTGCCAGCAGCTTAGGGGGACAGGGGGTCTATGCTTTCTTT
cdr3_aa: CASSLGGQGVYAFF

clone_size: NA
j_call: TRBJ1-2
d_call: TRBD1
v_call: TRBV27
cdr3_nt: TGTGCCACCCAAACAGGGGCGGGAGGCTACACCTTC
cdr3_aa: CATQTGAGGYTF

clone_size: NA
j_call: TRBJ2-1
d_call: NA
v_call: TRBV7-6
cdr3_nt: TGTGCCAGCAGAAGCAGTAGCGGCTCCTACAATGAGCAGTTCTTC
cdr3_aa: CASRSSSGSYNEQFF

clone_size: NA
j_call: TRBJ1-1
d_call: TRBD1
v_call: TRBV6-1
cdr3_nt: TGTGCCACCCGGACAGGGTGGTTGAACACTGAAGCTTTCTTT
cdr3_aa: CATRTGWLNTEAFF

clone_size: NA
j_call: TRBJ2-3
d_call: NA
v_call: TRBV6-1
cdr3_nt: TGTGCCAGCACTTCCCGGGACACAAGCACAGATACGCAGTATTTT
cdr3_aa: CASTSRDTSTDTQYF

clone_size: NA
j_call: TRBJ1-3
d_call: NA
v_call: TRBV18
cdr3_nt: TGTGCCAGCTCATTATCGACAGCAAGCTCTGGAAACACCATATATTTT
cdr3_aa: CASSLSTASSGNTIYF

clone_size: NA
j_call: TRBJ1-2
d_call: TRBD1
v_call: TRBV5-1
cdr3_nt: TGCGCCAGCAGGCAAAGCTCAGGGGGGTATGGCTACACCTTC
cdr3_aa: CASRQSSGGYGYTF

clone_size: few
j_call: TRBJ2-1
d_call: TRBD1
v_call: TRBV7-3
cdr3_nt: TGTGCCAGCAGCCGGCTTGGACAGGGAGATGAGCAGTTCTTC
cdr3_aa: CASSRLGQGDEQFF

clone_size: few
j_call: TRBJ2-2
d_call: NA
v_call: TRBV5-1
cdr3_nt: TGCGCCAGCAGCTTTTCGCAGGGGTGGGCGAACACCGGGGAGCTGTTTTTT
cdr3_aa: CASSFSQGWANTGELFF

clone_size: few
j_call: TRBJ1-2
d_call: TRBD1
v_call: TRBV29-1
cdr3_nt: TGCAGCGTTGCGACAGGGGGCTATGGCTACACCTTC
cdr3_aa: CSVATGGYGYTF

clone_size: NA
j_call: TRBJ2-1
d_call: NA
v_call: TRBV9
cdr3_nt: TGTGCCAGCACCTCGGGAGCTAACAATGAGCAGTTCTTC
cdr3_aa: CASTSGANNEQFF

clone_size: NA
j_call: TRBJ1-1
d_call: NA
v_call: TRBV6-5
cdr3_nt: TGTGCCAGCCGAAAAGGGGGATCAGCTTTCTTT
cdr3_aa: CASRKGGSAFF

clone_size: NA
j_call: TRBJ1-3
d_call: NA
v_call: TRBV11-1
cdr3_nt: TGTGCCAGCAGCCTCCAGGGCAGCTCTGGAAACACCATATATTTT
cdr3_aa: CASSLQGSSGNTIYF

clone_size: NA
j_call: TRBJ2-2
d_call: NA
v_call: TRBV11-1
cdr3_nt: TGTGCCAGCAGCCACCCCCGGGACTCGAACACCGGGGAGCTGTTTTTT
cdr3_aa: CASSHPRDSNTGELFF

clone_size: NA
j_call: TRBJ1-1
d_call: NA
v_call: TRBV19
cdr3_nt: TGTGCCAGTAGTTTCTCGGCTCAGGGCACTGAAGCTTTCTTT
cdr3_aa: CASSFSAQGTEAFF

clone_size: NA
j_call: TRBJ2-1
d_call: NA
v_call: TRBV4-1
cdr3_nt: TGCGCCAGCAGCCAAGTTCTTTTGGAGCGGGCTTACAATGAGCAGTTCTTC
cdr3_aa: CASSQVLLERAYNEQFF

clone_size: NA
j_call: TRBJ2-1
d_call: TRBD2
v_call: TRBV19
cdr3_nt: TGTGCCAGTAGTATAGCAAGCCCGGGACTAGCGAGCAATGAGCAGTTCTTC
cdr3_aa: CASSIASPGLASNEQFF

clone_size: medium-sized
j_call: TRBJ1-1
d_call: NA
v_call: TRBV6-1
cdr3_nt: TGTGCCAGCAGTGAACTTGAGGGTAGTAACACTGAAGCTTTCTTT
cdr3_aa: CASSELEGSNTEAFF

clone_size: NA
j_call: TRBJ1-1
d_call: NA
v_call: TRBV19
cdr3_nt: TGTGCCAGTAGTATAGGTCGGGGAATGAACACTGAAGCTTTCTTT
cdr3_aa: CASSIGRGMNTEAFF

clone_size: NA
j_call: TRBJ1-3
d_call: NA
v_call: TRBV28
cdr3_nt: TGTGCCAGCAGTTTCCGGTCGGGGTACACCATATATTTT
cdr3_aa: CASSFRSGYTIYF

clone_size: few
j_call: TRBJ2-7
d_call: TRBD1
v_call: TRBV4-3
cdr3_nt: TGCGCCACCCTCCGGGACAGGGGAGGCTACGAGCAGTACTTC
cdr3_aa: CATLRDRGGYEQYF

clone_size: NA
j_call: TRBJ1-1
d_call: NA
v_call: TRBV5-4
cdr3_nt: TGTGCCAGCAGCTTGGCCGGGGGGGGTGGAGACACTGAAGCTTTCTTT
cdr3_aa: CASSLAGGGGDTEAFF

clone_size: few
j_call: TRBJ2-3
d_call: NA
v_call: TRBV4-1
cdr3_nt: TGCGCCAGCAGCCATGACAAGGCGGACCCGCGGGCAGATACGCAGTATTTT
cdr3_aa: CASSHDKADPRADTQYF

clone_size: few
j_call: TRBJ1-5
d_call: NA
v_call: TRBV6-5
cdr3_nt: TGTGCCAGCAGTTACTCGAGCCTCGCGGGCGAGCCCCAGCATTTT
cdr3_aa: CASSYSSLAGEPQHF

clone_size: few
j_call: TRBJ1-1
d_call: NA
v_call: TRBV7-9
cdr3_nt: TGTGCCAGCAGCTTAGTGGGAGAGTACACTGAAGCTTTCTTT
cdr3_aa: CASSLVGEYTEAFF

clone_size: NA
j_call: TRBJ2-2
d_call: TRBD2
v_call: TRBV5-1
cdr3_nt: TGCGCCAGCAGCTTGAACCTAGCGGGGCCCAACACCGGGGAGCTGTTTTTT
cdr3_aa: CASSLNLAGPNTGELFF

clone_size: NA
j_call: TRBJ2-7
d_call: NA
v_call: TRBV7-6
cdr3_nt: TGTGCCAGCAGCCCGGACAGCGTTGGCCTCCGCGAGCAGTACTTC
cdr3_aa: CASSPDSVGLREQYF

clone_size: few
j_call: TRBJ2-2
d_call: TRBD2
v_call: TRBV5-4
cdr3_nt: TGTGCCAGCAGCTTGGCCGGGAGGAGCACCGGGGAGCTGTTTTTT
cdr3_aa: CASSLAGRSTGELFF

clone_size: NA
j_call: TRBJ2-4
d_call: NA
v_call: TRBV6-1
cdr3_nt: TGTGCCAGCAGGGGGCTAATGGCCAAAAACATTCAGTACTTC
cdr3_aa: CASRGLMAKNIQYF

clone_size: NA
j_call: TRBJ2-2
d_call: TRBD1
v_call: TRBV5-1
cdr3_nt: TGCGCCAGCCGGACAGGGAGCTTGAACACCGGGGAGCTGTTTTTT
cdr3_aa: CASRTGSLNTGELFF

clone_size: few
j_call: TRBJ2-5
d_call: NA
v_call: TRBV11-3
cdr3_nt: TGTGCCAGCAGTTTAGGAGGGTACCAAGAGACCCAGTACTTC
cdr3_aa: CASSLGGYQETQYF

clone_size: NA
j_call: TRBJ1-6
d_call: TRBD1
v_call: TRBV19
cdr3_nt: TGTGCCAGTAGTAGGAAACAGGGGGCGAACAATTCACCCCTCCACTTT
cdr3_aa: CASSRKQGANNSPLHF

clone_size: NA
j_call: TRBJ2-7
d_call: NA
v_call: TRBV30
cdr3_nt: TGTGCCTGGAGTGGCGGAGAATCCTACGAGCAGTACTTC
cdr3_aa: CAWSGGESYEQYF

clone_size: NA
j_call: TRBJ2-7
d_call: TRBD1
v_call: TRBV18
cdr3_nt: TGTGCCAGCTCACTAATACAGGGGGCGGGCGAGCAGTACTTC
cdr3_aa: CASSLIQGAGEQYF

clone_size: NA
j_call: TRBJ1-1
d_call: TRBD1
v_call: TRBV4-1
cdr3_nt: TGCGCCAGCAGCCATAGACAGGGCGCCATGAACACTGAAGCTTTCTTT
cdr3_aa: CASSHRQGAMNTEAFF

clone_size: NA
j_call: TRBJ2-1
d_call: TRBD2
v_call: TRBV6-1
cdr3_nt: TGTGCCAGCAGTGAAAGGGCTAGCGGGGGTCTTGAGCAGTTCTTC
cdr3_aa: CASSERASGGLEQFF

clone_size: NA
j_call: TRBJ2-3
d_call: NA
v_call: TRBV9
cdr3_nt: TGTGCCAGCAGCGTAGATCCGAGGACTAATACAGATACGCAGTATTTT
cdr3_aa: CASSVDPRTNTDTQYF

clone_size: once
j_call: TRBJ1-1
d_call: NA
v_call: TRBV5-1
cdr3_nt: TGCGCCAGCAGCTTGTGGGCAGCGAACACTGAAGCTTTCTTT
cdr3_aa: CASSLWAANTEAFF

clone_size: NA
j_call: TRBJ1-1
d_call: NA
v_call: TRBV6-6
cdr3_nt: TGTGCCAGCAGTTACTCGGGGGGTAACACTGAAGCTTTCTTT
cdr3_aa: CASSYSGGNTEAFF

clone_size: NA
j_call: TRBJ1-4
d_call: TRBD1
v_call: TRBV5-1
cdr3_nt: TGCGCCAGCAGCTGGACAGGGTCGGCAACTAATGAAAAACTGTTTTTT
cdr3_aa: CASSWTGSATNEKLFF

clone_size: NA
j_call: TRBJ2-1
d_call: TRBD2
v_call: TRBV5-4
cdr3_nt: TGTGCCAGCATGCTAGCGGGGGGAGGTGAGCAGTTCTTC
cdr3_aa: CASMLAGGGEQFF

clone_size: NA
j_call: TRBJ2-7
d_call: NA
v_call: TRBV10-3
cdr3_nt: TGTGCCATCAGAGAGACAGGCGGCGAGCAGTACTTC
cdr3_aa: CAIRETGGEQYF

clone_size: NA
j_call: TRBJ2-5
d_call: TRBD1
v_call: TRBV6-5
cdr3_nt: TGTGCCAGCAGTTTAGACAGGGGCCAAGAGACCCAGTACTTC
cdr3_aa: CASSLDRGQETQYF

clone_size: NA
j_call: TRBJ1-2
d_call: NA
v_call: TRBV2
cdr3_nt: TGTGCCAGCAGGGCGGGAGGATTCCCTGGCTACACCTTC
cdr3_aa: CASRAGGFPGYTF

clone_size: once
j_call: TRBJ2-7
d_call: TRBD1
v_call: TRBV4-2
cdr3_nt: TGTGCCAGCAGCCAAGAATTAGGGACAGCCTACGAGCAGTACTTC
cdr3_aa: CASSQELGTAYEQYF

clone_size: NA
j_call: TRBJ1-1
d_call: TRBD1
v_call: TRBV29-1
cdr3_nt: TGCAGCGTGACCACCGGGACAGGGCCCCAGGCCACTGAAGCTTTCTTT
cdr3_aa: CSVTTGTGPQATEAFF

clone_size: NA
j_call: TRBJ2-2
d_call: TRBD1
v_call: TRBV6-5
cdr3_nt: TGTGCCAGCAGTTACGACAGGGGGCCTACCGGGGAGCTGTTTTTT
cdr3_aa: CASSYDRGPTGELFF

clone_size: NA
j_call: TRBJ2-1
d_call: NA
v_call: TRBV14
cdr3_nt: TGTGCCAGCAGAGACTCAAAAGGAGGGGTCTTGGGGGAGCAGTTCTTC
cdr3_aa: CASRDSKGGVLGEQFF

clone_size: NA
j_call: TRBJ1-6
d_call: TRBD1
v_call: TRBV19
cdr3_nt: TGTGCCAGTAGCACCGGGACAGGGGGCGTCTCACCCCTCCACTTT
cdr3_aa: CASSTGTGGVSPLHF

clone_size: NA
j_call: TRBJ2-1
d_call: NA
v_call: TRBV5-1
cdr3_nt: TGCGCCAGCAGCTTGGCCCCTGGAGCTGGCTACAATGAGCAGTTCTTC
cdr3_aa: CASSLAPGAGYNEQFF

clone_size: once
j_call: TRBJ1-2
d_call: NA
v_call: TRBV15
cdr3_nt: TGTGCCACCAGCAGAGACGGGGGTGGCTACACCTTC
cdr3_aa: CATSRDGGGYTF

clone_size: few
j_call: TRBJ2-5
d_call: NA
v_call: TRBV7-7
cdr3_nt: TGTGCCAGCAGCTTAGGTTCAGGTTTACAAGAGACCCAGTACTTC
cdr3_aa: CASSLGSGLQETQYF

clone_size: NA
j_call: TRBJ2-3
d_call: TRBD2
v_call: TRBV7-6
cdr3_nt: TGTGCCAGCAGCTCCCCGTGGGAGCGGGGAGATACGCAGTATTTT
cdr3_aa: CASSSPWERGDTQYF

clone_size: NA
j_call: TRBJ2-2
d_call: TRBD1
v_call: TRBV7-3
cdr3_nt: TGTGCCAGCAGCTCACAGGGGTACGGGGAGCTGTTTTTT
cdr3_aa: CASSSQGYGELFF

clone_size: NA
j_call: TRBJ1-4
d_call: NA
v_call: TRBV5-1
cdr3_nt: TGCGCCAGCAGCTTAGAAGAGTATAATGAAAAACTGTTTTTT
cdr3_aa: CASSLEEYNEKLFF